This T cell receptor beta chain is drawn from a study of blood T cell repertoires in COVID-19. Study in general: Researchers got acute and convalescent COVID-19 samples from the United States, Italy and Spain. From T cells, B-cell-depleted T cells, or PBMCs came the material, which was cDNA or gDNA.

Generated by immunoSEQ multiplex PCR, the TCRdb table keeps only in-frame clones and is missing some. This table holds some 530,000 clones, 70% to 90% found once. The J segment lost 0 bases and the V segment lost 4 bases, leaving 15 bases of the junction unmatched. Germline V gene data show CDR1 as DFQATT and CDR2 as SNEGSKA (reference sequence). This CDR3 has 18 amino acids. The sample consisted of peripheral blood. The TCR sequence derives from a human donor in a cohort sampled during active COVID-19. The chain combines TRBV20-1 with TRBJ2-5; 9 bases align to TRBD1. The CDR3 spells CSATDYSQGAPYQETQYF. The DNA for the CDR3 is TGCAGTGCTACTGATTACTCACAGGGGGCCCCGTACCAAGAGACCCAGTACTTC.